This T cell receptor (beta chain) was recorded in a study of vaccination and CD4 T cells after COVID-19. The wider study: Cells were stimulated with overlapping spike peptides from SARS-CoV-2, HCoV-NL63, HCoV-OC43 and HCoV-229E.

The Oncomine TCR Beta short-read assay was what sequenced the DNA obtained from cultured CD4+ T cells. TCRdb reanalysed the PCR reads using MiXCR and keeps one entry per CDR3 protein. The sample comprises 25,000 to 30,000 distinct CDR3 sequences, roughly 60% of which are singletons, and around 17% rests with the top ten. Documented treatment: roughly 10-day PBMC culture with coronavirus spike peptide pools or control peptides (ViraFEST assay). Per well, roughly 1.9 million PBMCs were cultured in the presence of approximately 10 IU/ml IL-2 and around 10 ug/ml peptide pools. As for this clonotype: Antigen specificity is unknown.

The length of the CDR3 is 15 residues. The V and J ends lost 3 bases and 2 bases, in that order; junction bases with no gene match: 4. Per the germline V gene, CDR1 is SNHLY and CDR2 is FYNNEI. The material sequenced was CD4+ T cells from blood, cultured in vitro, taken after SARS-CoV-2 vaccination. The source of this sequence is a human donor who received a COVID-19 vaccine. The chain uses TRBV2 and TRBJ2-7; 10 nucleotides agree with TRBD2. The CDR3 sequence is CASSEVAGGAYEQYF. The CDR3 bases are TGTGCCAGCAGTGAGGTAGCGGGGGGCGCCTACGAGCAGTACTTC.